This T cell receptor (beta chain) came from a study of CD8 T cells in ankylosing spondylitis. Making the TCR beta libraries involved quantitative 5'-RACE with molecular barcodes. TCRdb reprocessed the 5' RACE reads with MiXCR, giving one entry per CDR3 protein. The profile covers some 37,000 distinct CDR3 sequences, with about 6.3% appearing a single time and over 9.5% taken by the ten largest. This clonotype showed up just a few times. Its antigen is not identified. Study findings and constraints: Seemingly characteristic of ankylosing spondylitis blood was a TCR beta motif consisting of under ten highly homologous variants.

This sequence originates from a male donor with ankylosing spondylitis or in good health (not recorded which). Source material: blood, either unsorted or a sorted T cell fraction (not recorded which).

CDR3 in amino acids: CASSRRLPSWSKPSTDTQYF. CDR3 bases: TGTGCCAGCAGCCGCAGGCTGCCGTCCTGGTCTAAACCTAGCACAGATACGCAGTATTTT. This sequence joins TRBV4-2 and TRBJ2-3, with D hard to call. Trimming took off 4 bases at V and 0 bases at J, with 26 bases between the two ends. Germline CDR1 LGHNA, CDR2 YNFKEQ. CDR3 length: 20 amino acids.